The entry below describes one T cell receptor (beta chain). These data belong to a study of OX40 agonist ivuxolimab in advanced cancers. TCRdb's copy holds only in-frame clones and misses some; the assay was immunoSEQ multiplex PCR. The repertoire has 100,000 to 150,000 clones, 92% of them found once; the top ten carry approximately 0.81%. The input for sequencing was CD4+ or CD8+ T cells sorted from blood, taken in a trial of the OX40 agonist ivuxolimab. This TCR was recovered from an adult with an advanced solid tumor such as melanoma, head and neck, liver or kidney cancer.

The CDR3: CASPPTGPKRGETQYF. The CDR3 DNA reads TGTGCCAGCCCGCCCACCGGGCCCAAAAGAGGGGAGACCCAGTACTTC. V usage is TRBV9 and J usage is TRBJ2-5, with D possibly TRBD2 on 5 matching bases. V lost 7 bases to trimming and J lost 5 bases, with 24 bases between them. Germline-derived CDR1 and CDR2 are SGDLS and YYNGEE. The CDR3 has 16 residues.